The T cell receptor (beta chain) under discussion was sequenced for a study of blood T cell repertoires in COVID-19 (dated by TCRdb to about 2020). About the full investigation: The collaborator samples originated in the United States, Italy and Spain and spanned the acute and convalescent phases of COVID-19. Where HLA class I and class II types were available, the types were taken from metadata supplied by the sample provider, not from assay-based typing. The prospective study material was composed of cDNA or gDNA derived from T cells, B-cell-depleted T cells, or PBMCs. Samples were obtained from the ongoing ImmuneRACE study (first 160 participants) and from about 1,300 subjects provided by 6 global collaborators. Sample metadata almost always included a de-identified subject ID, COVID-19 status, age in years and sex. The repertoires were released in a freely available public database meant as a resource for research on the immune response to SARS-CoV-2. Deeply sampled blood TCRbeta repertoires from subjects exposed to, actively infected with, or recovered from COVID-19 were included in the dataset. Overall study outcomes, separate from this receptor: How much clinical and demographic metadata was included differed by source and by participant, and the metadata was provided uncurated.

Unmatched junction bases come to 12, with V trimmed by 6 bases and J by 6 bases. The CDR3 runs 15 amino acids, cysteine and phenylalanine included. Only the CDR3 part of the read is kept: 45 bases, read in frame from the first base. The CDR1 and CDR2 encoded by the germline V gene (reference sequence) are MNHEY and SMNVEV. Points on this clone: Its antigen has not been determined. Per-base qualities were not stored, and no clone one base away is much larger.

Each collaborating institution followed its own protocols to collect whole blood in K2EDTA tubes. Collaborator samples were shipped for TCRbeta analysis as frozen whole blood, isolated PBMCs, or DNA extracted from either sample type. TCRbeta CDR3 regions were amplified from genomic DNA by means of the immunoSEQ Assay, a bias-controlled multiplex PCR. Regarding the original processing steps: Nucleated cell counts per sample were estimated from amplification of reference gene primers within the assay. To quantify the absolute abundance of each unique TCRbeta CDR3 rearrangement, sequence reads were collapsed and filtered. For each sample, productive Simpson clonality was calculated as the square root of Simpson's diversity index over productive rearrangements. This is the immuneACCESS table as TCRdb keeps it, with only in-frame sequences that have V and J called. A part of the clones is gone; compared with another copy, unresolved V genes explain less than half, and the rest is unexplained. V and J calls and clone size come straight from that table; D and trimming were deduced from the DNA. This sample has some 18,000 clones in its table, and roughly 90% of those were observed once. About 16% of the sample is in the top ten clones.

The source material was peripheral blood. This receptor was taken from a human donor in a cohort sampled during active COVID-19. This receptor chain uses TRBV27 and TRBJ2-7; 9 bases in the middle match TRBD1. In nucleotides, the sequence is TGTGCCAGCAGAGGCTCCGGGACAGGGAACGGCGAGCAGTACTTC. Its coded protein is CASRGSGTGNGEQYF.